Below are 25 T cell receptor beta chains sequenced from a single sample in a study of cytomegalovirus exposure and HLA in healthy donors. Clones were read by immunoSEQ multiplex PCR, and TCRdb kept only the in-frame ones, dropping some. This table has approximately 300,000 clones, roughly 87% appearing once. The specimen sequenced was PBMCs. Receptor source: a woman younger than 45 in good health and CMV-seropositive.

This clone came up once. DNA for the CDR3: TGTGCCAGCAGCTCCAAAAGGGGACTAGCGGGGTTCAGCACAGATACGCAGTATTTT. Translation: CASSSKRGLAGFSTDTQYF. V is TRBV7-9 and J is TRBJ2-3; 13 bases align to TRBD2. The CDR3 has 19 amino acids. The V segment lost 4 bases and the J segment 0 bases; nucleotides outside the gene matches: 10. CDR1 and CDR2 (germline): SEHNR, FQNEAQ (reference sequence).

The rearrangement links TRBV29-1 to TRBJ1-2; D remains ambiguous. Germline V gene sequence: CDR1 SQVTM, CDR2 ANQGSEA. V dropped 4 bases and J dropped 8 bases, with 17 bases sitting between them. The CDR3 loop spans 13 amino acids. The CDR3 bases are TGCAGCGTTGGGACCCGGGCCCAAGGGGGCTACACCTTC. Its protein is CSVGTRAQGGYTF. Combining the CDR3 with reference TRBV29-1 and TRBJ1-2 gives the whole variable domain SAVISQKPSRDICQRGTSLTIQCQVDSQVTMMFWYRQQPGQSLTLIATANQGSEATYESGFVIDKFPISRPNLTFSTLTVSNMSPEDSSIYLCSVGTRAQGGYTFGSGTRLTVV.

The chain couples TRBV27 to TRBJ1-1; tentative D call: TRBD1 (5 bases). V was trimmed by 5 bases and J by 1 base, leaving 11 bases between them. Per the germline V gene, CDR1 is MNHEY and CDR2 is SMNVEV (reference sequence). CDR3 length equals 14 residues. CDR3 in DNA: TGTGCCAGCAGTCCCGGGACGGCGAACACTGAAGCTTTCTTT. It encodes CASSPGTANTEAFF.

V gene TRBV9 combines with J gene TRBJ2-3; TRBD2 is a possible D gene (7 bases). CDR3 length: 13 residues. Per the germline V gene, CDR1 is SGDLS and CDR2 is YYNGEE. The V end lost 7 bases, the J end lost 4 bases, and 13 bases lay between the germline ends. The CDR3 bases are TGTGCCAGCGGGAGGGGGGTGGCAGATACGCAGTATTTT. Its translation is CASGRGVADTQYF.

The rearrangement joins TRBV5-8 to TRBJ1-6; 10 bases align to TRBD1. Germline V gives CDR1 SGHTS, CDR2 YDEGEE. V lost 4 bases and J lost 6; bases outside the gene matches: 7. The CDR3 is 16 amino acids. CDR3 in DNA: TGTGCCAGCAGCAGGGACAGGGGCCTGGGTAATTCACCCCTCCACTTT. Protein: CASSRDRGLGNSPLHF.

The chain has TRBV29-1 and TRBJ1-2; D unresolved. Germline CDR1 reads SQVTM; CDR2 reads ANQGSEA. The CDR3 runs to 12 residues. V was trimmed by 3 bases and J by 8 bases, leaving 13 bases between them. CDR3 protein: CSVESARGGYTF. The DNA of the CDR3 is TGCAGCGTTGAGTCAGCTCGAGGGGGCTACACCTTC.

This chain uses TRBV4-2 with TRBJ2-7; 10 bases align to TRBD2. From germline, CDR1 is LGHNA and CDR2 YNFKEQ. V shed 2 bases, J shed 3 bases, and the junction held 4 bases outside the gene matches. The CDR3 is 15 amino acids. The chain's CDR3 is CASSQRLAGFYEQYF. CDR3 bases: TGTGCCAGCAGCCAACGACTAGCGGGCTTCTACGAGCAGTACTTC.

The rearrangement joins TRBV27 to TRBJ2-3; D unresolved. Germline values: CDR1 MNHEY, CDR2 SMNVEV (reference sequence). CDR3 length: 13 amino acids. The V and J ends lost 2 bases and 6 bases respectively, with 9 bases between them. Here the CDR3 DNA reads TGTGCCAGCAGTTTAATGGGCGACGATACGCAGTATTTT. This translates into CASSLMGDDTQYF.

The rearrangement joins TRBV6-1 to TRBJ2-7, with 8 bases aligning to TRBD1. The CDR3 extends over 12 amino acids. Unmatched junction bases numbered 10, after V lost 11 bases and J lost 7 bases. CDR1 MNHNS and CDR2 SASEGT come from the germline V gene. The CDR3 here is CALGQGAGEQYF. The DNA for the CDR3 is TGTGCCCTCGGGCAGGGGGCGGGAGAGCAGTACTTC.

This chain uses TRBV6-4 with TRBJ2-1; 10 bases agree with TRBD2. V shed 6 bases and J 6 bases; nucleotides not matched to a gene: 5. The germline V gene encodes CDR1 MRHNA and CDR2 SNTAGT. The CDR3 is 14 amino acids. CDR3 nucleotide sequence: TGTGCCAGCAGACGTAGCGGGAGGAGCAATGAGCAGTTCTTC. The encoded protein is CASRRSGRSNEQFF.

This rearrangement joins TRBV27 to TRBJ2-3, with D tentatively TRBD1 (5 bases). Trimming took off 5 bases at V and 0 bases at J, with 18 bases between the two ends. The CDR3 length is 17 residues. Looked up from germline, CDR1 is MNHEY and CDR2 is SMNVEV (reference sequence). CDR3 loop: CASSLQESTPSTDTQYF. The CDR3 coding sequence is TGTGCCAGCAGTCTACAGGAGAGTACTCCTAGCACAGATACGCAGTATTTT.

The genes are TRBV6-5 and TRBJ2-1; TRBD1 matches at 8 bases. The CDR3 has 14 residues. CDR1 and CDR2 from the germline V gene are MNHEY and SVGAGI. Trimming removed 4 bases from V and 3 bases from J; junction bases left unmatched: 2. As DNA, the CDR3 is TGTGCCAGCAGTTCGGGGACAGGCTACAATGAGCAGTTCTTC. Its protein product is CASSSGTGYNEQFF.

The rearrangement uses TRBV7-2 and TRBJ2-5; D is unclear. The length of the CDR3 is 16 residues. CDR1 is SGHTA, CDR2 FQGNSA, per germline. V gave up 5 bases and J gave up 3 bases, with 19 bases separating them. CDR3 DNA: TGTGCCAGCAGCCGAGAACATTTTCTAGTCAAAGAGACCCAGTACTTC. Translating gives CASSREHFLVKETQYF.

The rearrangement links TRBV7-9 to TRBJ2-7, with TRBD2 identical over 9 bases. V dropped 4 bases and J dropped 3; count of bases not matched to a gene: 4. The germline V gene has CDR1 SEHNR and CDR2 FQNEAQ (reference sequence). There are 14 residues in the CDR3. In DNA form, the CDR3 reads TGTGCCAGCAGCTACACTAGCGGGCTCTACGAGCAGTACTTC. Translation gives CASSYTSGLYEQYF.

The chain is built from TRBV4-2 and TRBJ2-3; TRBD2 matches 7 bases. Germline-derived CDR1 and CDR2 are LGHNA and YNFKEQ. The CDR3 has 18 amino acids. With V trimmed by 0 bases and J by 1 base, 10 bases remained unmatched. The DNA for the CDR3 is TGTGCCAGCAGCCAAGATCCCCCTGGCGGGAGCGGCACAGATACGCAGTATTTT. Translation: CASSQDPPGGSGTDTQYF.

This chain uses TRBV5-1 with TRBJ2-7; perhaps TRBD2 as D (5 bases). The length of the CDR3 is 13 residues. The germline CDR1 and CDR2 sequences are SGHRS and YFSETQ. V was trimmed by 4 bases and J by 6 bases, leaving 14 bases between them. CDR3 residues: CASSPEVAPEQYF. In DNA form, the CDR3 reads TGCGCCAGCAGCCCGGAGGTAGCGCCCGAGCAGTACTTC.

J is TRBJ2-1 and V is TRBV7-9; TRBD2 aligns across 8 bases. This CDR3 comprises 16 residues. The ends lost 2 bases at V and 7 bases at J; junction bases unmatched: 10. Germline V gene data show CDR1 as SEHNR and CDR2 as FQNEAQ (reference sequence). CDR3: CASSLITGGPGNEQFF. As DNA, the CDR3 is TGTGCCAGCAGCTTAATTACGGGAGGGCCGGGGAATGAGCAGTTCTTC.

The gene calls are TRBV4-3 and TRBJ1-4; D is uncertain. CDR1 is LGHNA, CDR2 YSLEER, per germline. This CDR3 region has 15 residues. Trimming removed 5 bases from V and 0 bases from J, with 10 bases in between. The CDR3 DNA is TGCGCCAGCAGCTTAGACATTGCAACTAATGAAAAACTGTTTTTT. Its protein product is CASSLDIATNEKLFF.

The J gene is TRBJ2-3, the V gene TRBV6-5; 7 nucleotides line up with TRBD2. Trimming cost V 0 bases and J 1 base; bases outside gene matches: 4. CDR1 is MNHEY and CDR2 is SVGAGI in the germline V gene. There are 16 residues in the CDR3. The CDR3 protein is CASSYSSGRGTDTQYF. The CDR3 DNA follows: TGTGCCAGCAGTTACTCAAGTGGGAGGGGCACAGATACGCAGTATTTT.

The chain links TRBV30 to TRBJ1-2; possibly TRBD1 for D (5 bases). The CDR3 covers 13 residues. The germline V gene encodes CDR1 GTSNPN and CDR2 SVGIG (reference sequence). Trimming removed 0 bases at V and 6 bases at J, with 11 bases between. Here the CDR3 reads CAWSVGVWDGYTF. CDR3 in DNA: TGTGCCTGGAGTGTGGGGGTGTGGGATGGCTACACCTTC.

This clone was recorded once. The V gene is TRBV7-3, the J gene TRBJ2-1; a possible D gene is TRBD2 (6 bases). V was cut by 1 base and J by 3 bases, with 13 bases left in between. CDR3 size: 16 residues. Germline CDR1 and CDR2: SGHTA and FQGTGA. The CDR3 DNA reads as TGTGCCAGCAGCTTAATTCCGGGGGAGCTCTACAATGAGCAGTTCTTC. It codes for CASSLIPGELYNEQFF. Using reference TRBV7-3 and TRBJ2-1 for the parts outside the CDR3, the full variable domain is GAGVSQTPSNKVTEKGKYVELRCDPISGHTALYWYRQSLGQGPEFLIYFQGTGAADDSGLPNDRFFAVRPEGSVSTLKIQRTERGDSAVYLCASSLIPGELYNEQFFGPGTRLTVL.

The V call is TRBV2, the J call TRBJ1-5; no definite D call. The CDR3 is 17 amino acids. Trimming removed 2 bases at V and 4 bases at J, with 18 bases between. The V gene's germline CDR1 is SNHLY and CDR2 FYNNEI. This CDR3 reads CASSESGVSTVNQPQHF. CDR3 bases: TGTGCCAGCAGTGAAAGCGGGGTCTCGACTGTTAATCAGCCCCAGCATTTT.

V gene TRBV5-6 combines with J gene TRBJ2-3; possibly TRBD2 for D (6 bases). Deletions cut 4 bases from V and 3 bases from J, with 9 bases between. This CDR3 region has 13 residues. The germline V gene has CDR1 SGHDT and CDR2 YYEEEE. CDR3 bases: TGTGCCAGCAGCGTAGGAGGGACAGATACGCAGTATTTT. Its translation: CASSVGGTDTQYF.

This sequence joins TRBV7-2 and TRBJ2-3; D not resolved. Germline-derived CDR1 and CDR2 are SGHTA and FQGNSA. This CDR3 is 15 amino acids long. Trimming removed 0 bases from V and 1 base from J, with 8 bases in between. The CDR3 region is CASSLAPRGTDTQYF. The CDR3 DNA follows: TGTGCCAGCAGCTTAGCTCCACGGGGCACAGATACGCAGTATTTT. The variable domain in full, with the rest retrieved from reference TRBV7-2 and TRBJ2-3, is GAGVSQSPSNKVTEKGKDVELRCDPISGHTALYWYRQSLGQGLEFLIYFQGNSAPDKSGLPSDRFSAERTGGSVSTLTIQRTQQEDSAVYLCASSLAPRGTDTQYFGPGTRLTVL.

The chain has TRBV7-3 and TRBJ2-1, with 12 bases fitting TRBD2. Trimming removed 1 base from V and 2 bases from J; junction bases left unmatched: 0. CDR1 SGHTA and CDR2 FQGTGA come from the germline V gene. This CDR3 has 16 residues. The CDR3 nucleotides read TGTGCCAGCAGCTTAAGACTAGCGGGAGCCTACAATGAGCAGTTCTTC. Protein: CASSLRLAGAYNEQFF.